This record looks at one TCR beta chain sequence and its context. The CDR3 totals 16 residues. Germline CDR1 and CDR2: SGHRS and YFSETQ. Trimming at V came to 0 bases and at J to 11 bases, leaving 11 bases not matched to a gene. Sequencing used immunoSEQ multiplex PCR; TCRdb keeps in-frame clones, though not all of them. Here the sample spans approximately 200,000 clones, 80% to 85% being singletons. The data belong to a study of blood T cell repertoires in COVID-19. This clonotype was sampled from a woman aged 60-75 years with acute or convalescent COVID-19. Input material: peripheral blood. The chain carries TRBV5-1 and TRBJ1-1; 12 nucleotides line up with TRBD1. CDR3 region: CASSLGSGQGARRAFF. The CDR3 bases are TGCGCCAGCAGCTTGGGGTCGGGACAGGGGGCTCGGAGGGCTTTCTTT.